What follows are 4 T cell receptor beta chains derived from one specimen sequenced in a study of T cell responses to AZD1222 COVID-19 vaccine. Using immunoSEQ multiplex PCR, the repertoire was profiled, and TCRdb retains in-frame clones only, with some absent. The data hold 70,000 to 95,000 clones, with roughly 86% observed a single time. Sample: peripheral blood, taken on day 0 of MenACWY control vaccination. The receptor source for this set is an adult in good health.

The chain combines TRBV12-3 or TRBV12-4 with TRBJ2-3; D not resolved. The CDR3 runs to 12 residues. The V and J ends lost 2 bases and 5 bases respectively, with 5 bases between them. CDR3 protein: CASSLSGDTQYF. In DNA, the CDR3 is TGTGCCAGCAGTTTATCCGGAGATACGCAGTATTTT.

V gene TRBV5-6 combines with J gene TRBJ2-3; 10 positions agree with TRBD2. From germline, CDR1 is SGHDT and CDR2 YYEEEE. The CDR3 is made up of 16 amino acids. Trimming removed 3 bases from V and 5 bases from J; junction bases left unmatched: 9. The CDR3 region is CASSYGAGGHEDTQYF. As DNA, the CDR3 is TGTGCCAGCAGCTACGGAGCGGGGGGGCATGAAGATACGCAGTATTTT.

The J gene is TRBJ1-1, the V gene TRBV5-5, with D perhaps matching TRBD1 (5 bases). The length of the CDR3 is 12 residues. V was shortened by 3 bases and J by 8 bases, with 11 bases between the two germline ends. Germline CDR1 SGHKS, CDR2 YYEKEE (reference sequence). The CDR3 sequence is CASSSYDSEAFF. CDR3 coding DNA: TGTGCCAGCAGCTCGTACGACAGCGAAGCTTTCTTT.

The chain recombines TRBV7-3 with TRBJ2-5; D might be TRBD2 (6 bases). Looked up from germline, CDR1 is SGHTA and CDR2 is FQGTGA. V gave up 5 bases and J gave up 7 bases, with 14 bases separating them. The CDR3 runs to 13 residues. CDR3 sequence reads: CASSQRAGTTQYF. The CDR3 DNA is TGTGCCAGCAGCCAAAGGGCGGGAACGACCCAGTACTTC.